The source of this T cell receptor (beta chain) is a study of cytomegalovirus exposure and HLA in healthy donors. Background on the study: Earlier findings included some 100 million unique TCR beta sequences obtained from around 180 million T cells.

Whole-study results and caveats: One variant, a missense change in DCLRE1C, was linked in a later analysis to TCR beta V- and J-gene trimming.

About this clone: Its target is not known.

Healthy people donating bone marrow made up the donors. Use of 60 Vbeta and 13 Jbeta primers characterized the PCR. The data were produced by immunoSEQ multiplex PCR, yet TCRdb's version contains in-frame clones alone and is incomplete. In the table there are approximately 190,000 clones, approximately 70% of which are singletons. The ends lost 3 bases at V and 6 bases at J; junction bases unmatched: 9. The CDR3 is made up of 15 amino acids. Looked up from germline, CDR1 is SGHRS and CDR2 is YFSETQ. This chain joins TRBV5-1 and TRBJ1-2, with 9 bases aligning to TRBD1. This clonotype was sampled from a man aged 35-49 years in good health and CMV-seropositive. Material for sequencing was PBMCs. This CDR3 is CASSSPGQGLDGYTF. In nucleotides, the CDR3 is TGCGCCAGCAGCTCTCCGGGACAGGGCTTGGATGGCTACACCTTC.